This is a list of T cell receptor beta chains from one sample in a study of blood T cell repertoires in COVID-19. Clones were read by immunoSEQ multiplex PCR, and TCRdb kept only the in-frame ones, dropping some. The table has 29,000 or so clones, 80% to 90% seen once. The sample taken for sequencing was peripheral blood. These receptors were taken from a man in his sixties with acute or convalescent COVID-19. Each CDR3 is given with its conserved first and last residue. D genes are given only for firm matches. Clone size is not always given. Where it is, it says once, few, many or a class for expanded clones.

13	TRBD1	TRBJ1-1	TRBV12-3/TRBV12-4	NA	TGTGCCAGCAGTGAACAGGGGATCACTGAAGCTTTCTTT	CASSEQGITEAFF
14	TRBD1	TRBJ1-2	TRBV6-6	once	TGTGCCAGCAGTCCGACAGGGCAGGCCTATGGCTACACCTTC	CASSPTGQAYGYTF
13	NA	TRBJ1-5	TRBV28	NA	TGTGCCAGCAGTAACTCCTGGGGCCAGCCCCAGCATTTT	CASSNSWGQPQHF
15	NA	TRBJ1-1	TRBV27	NA	TGTGCCAGCAGCACAAGGGGGGGGGCGGGCACTGAAGCTTTCTTT	CASSTRGGAGTEAFF
16	TRBD2	TRBJ2-2	TRBV5-3	medium-sized	TGTGCCAGAAGCTTGTGGCGGGAGATCTCCGTCGGGGAGCTGTTTTTT	CARSLWREISVGELFF
16	NA	TRBJ1-1	TRBV28	NA	TGTGCCAGCAGTTTATACGGGGAGGCCCAGGGCACTGAAGCTTTCTTT	CASSLYGEAQGTEAFF
15	NA	TRBJ1-5	TRBV4-1	NA	TGCGCCAGCAGCCAAGAGACAGGATACAATCAGCCCCAGCATTTT	CASSQETGYNQPQHF
14	TRBD1	TRBJ2-5	TRBV18	NA	TGTGCCAGCTCACCGTCGGGACAGGGTCAGACCCAGTACTTC	CASSPSGQGQTQYF
13	TRBD1	TRBJ1-5	TRBV3-1/TRBV3-2	NA	TGTGCCAGCAGCTGGGACAGCAAAGGACCCCAGCATTTT	CASSWDSKGPQHF
14	NA	TRBJ2-5	TRBV7-9	NA	TGTGCCAGCAGCCCTCGACAGGAACAAGAGACCCAGTACTTC	CASSPRQEQETQYF
17	TRBD1	TRBJ1-5	TRBV2	NA	TGTGCCAGCAGTTACGGACAGGGCGGCGGTAGCAATCAGCCCCAGCATTTT	CASSYGQGGGSNQPQHF
16	NA	TRBJ2-7	TRBV28	NA	TGTGCCAGCAGATCCGGGACTCTGCATAACTCCTACGAGCAGTACTTC	CASRSGTLHNSYEQYF
17	TRBD2	TRBJ2-7	TRBV27	few	TGTGCCAGCGGCCCGGGACTAGCGGCTTCAAGCTCCTACGAGCAGTACTTC	CASGPGLAASSSYEQYF
16	TRBD1	TRBJ2-7	TRBV7-8	NA	TGTGCCAGCAGTTCCCGGACAGGGAATTCCCCCTACGAGCAGTACTTC	CASSSRTGNSPYEQYF
13	TRBD1	TRBJ1-2	TRBV15	NA	TGTGCCACCACTCGGGACAGGGAATATGGCTACACCTTC	CATTRDREYGYTF
18	TRBD1	TRBJ1-1	TRBV28	NA	TGTGCCAGCAATCCGTCCGGGACAGGGGGCGTTGGGGACACTGAAGCTTTCTTT	CASNPSGTGGVGDTEAFF
15	TRBD1	TRBJ2-7	TRBV5-1	NA	TGCGCCAGCAGCCCGACCGGGACAGGGGTCCACGAGCAGTACTTC	CASSPTGTGVHEQYF
14	NA	TRBJ2-7	TRBV5-5	once	TGTGCCAGCAGCTTGAGAGGCCATTCCTACGAGCAGTACTTC	CASSLRGHSYEQYF
12	TRBD2	TRBJ2-3	TRBV6-5	NA	TGTGCCAGCAGCTCTAGCGGGGATACGCAGTATTTT	CASSSSGDTQYF
16	TRBD2	TRBJ2-3	TRBV5-1	NA	TGCGCCAGCAGCTTGGAGGCTAGCGGGAATTGGGATACGCAGTATTTT	CASSLEASGNWDTQYF
11	NA	TRBJ2-1	TRBV12-3/TRBV12-4	NA	TGTGCCAGCAGTGGGGAGAATGAGCAGTTCTTC	CASSGENEQFF
12	NA	TRBJ2-7	TRBV5-1	NA	TGCGCCAGCAGCGCCGACTCACCTGAGCAGTACTTC	CASSADSPEQYF
13	NA	TRBJ1-2	TRBV6-4	NA	TGTGCCAGCAGTGTTAGGGGGAGGGATGGCTACACCTTC	CASSVRGRDGYTF